A single sample is the source of the 16 T cell receptor beta chains below, sequenced in a study of siplizumab effects on memory and regulatory T cells. Clones were read by immunoSEQ multiplex PCR, and TCRdb kept only the in-frame ones, dropping some. The sample lists approximately 70,000 clones; roughly 89% were seen once. The sequenced material came from CD8+ T cells sorted from blood. The receptors here all came from a human donor in good health.

This clone was seen just once. The chain carries TRBV11-2 and TRBJ2-2, with 12 bases lining up with TRBD2. CDR1 and CDR2 from the germline V gene are SGHAT and FQNNGV. This CDR3 is built from 17 residues. V gave up 4 bases and J gave up 8 bases; unmatched junction bases: 11. The CDR3 region is CASSSGLAGLSTGELFF. The CDR3 nucleotides read TGTGCCAGCAGCTCAGGACTAGCGGGATTATCAACGGGGGAGCTGTTTTTT. Combining the CDR3 with reference TRBV11-2 and TRBJ2-2 gives the whole variable domain EAGVAQSPRYKIIEKRQSVAFWCNPISGHATLYWYQQILGQGPKLLIQFQNNGVVDDSQLPKDRFSAERLKGVDSTLKIQPAKLEDSAVYLCASSSGLAGLSTGELFFGEGSRLTVL.

The chain carries TRBV7-6 and TRBJ2-7, with 12 nucleotides matching TRBD2. The CDR3 is made up of 14 amino acids. The germline gives CDR1 SGHVS, CDR2 FNYEAQ. J was trimmed by 4 bases and V by 3 bases; bases with no gene match: 1. The DNA of the CDR3 is TGTGCCAGCAGCTTGACTAGCGGGGGATACGAGCAGTACTTC. This codes for CASSLTSGGYEQYF.

The V and J genes are TRBV7-8 and TRBJ1-1; D unclear. The V end was cut by 5 bases, the J end by 0 bases, with 10 bases between. This CDR3 has 14 amino acids. Germline lookup yields CDR1 SGHVS and CDR2 FQNEAQ. The DNA of the CDR3 is TGTGCCAGCAGCCCGGTATCAGTGAACACTGAAGCTTTCTTT. Its protein is CASSPVSVNTEAFF.

The chain links TRBV27 to TRBJ2-7; weak D call: TRBD2 (6 bases). Germline values: CDR1 MNHEY, CDR2 SMNVEV (reference sequence). CDR3 length equals 14 residues. Between the trimmed V and J ends, which lost 3 bases and 4 bases, there was a span of 13 bases. This CDR3 is CASSFGAGPYEQYF. As DNA, the CDR3 is TGTGCCAGCAGTTTTGGGGCGGGACCATACGAGCAGTACTTC.

V usage is TRBV19 and J usage is TRBJ1-4, with D perhaps TRBD1 (6 bases). The CDR3 spans 13 residues. The germline V gene encodes CDR1 LNHDA and CDR2 SQIVND (reference sequence). The V end was cut by 5 bases, the J end by 8 bases, with 12 bases between. The DNA for the CDR3 is TGTGCCAGTAGTGCCAGGGGCCAGGAAAAACTGTTTTTT. Its translation is CASSARGQEKLFF.

V and J are TRBV29-1 and TRBJ1-4, with D possibly matching TRBD1 (6 bases). Germline CDR1 reads SQVTM; CDR2 reads ANQGSEA. The V end was cut by 7 bases, the J end by 8 bases, with 17 bases between. This CDR3 has 13 residues. The CDR3 protein is CSAPTGPEEKLFF. CDR3 nucleotides: TGCAGCGCGCCCACAGGGCCGGAAGAAAAACTGTTTTTT.

The CDR3 loop reads CASSPSPDTGELFF. The CDR3, as DNA: TGCGCCAGCAGCCCGTCCCCAGACACCGGGGAGCTGTTTTTT. J is TRBJ2-2 and V is TRBV4-1; D unclear. The germline V and J ends were trimmed by 4 bases and 3 bases, with 9 bases remaining between them. There are 14 residues in the CDR3. Germline V lookup: CDR1 MGHRA, CDR2 YSYEKL.

The chain is built from TRBV4-1 and TRBJ2-7; 8 bases are shared with TRBD1. The junction had 5 bases not matched to a gene; V was cut back by 3 bases and J by 7 bases. The CDR3 sequence is 13 residues long. Germline-derived CDR1 and CDR2 are MGHRA and YSYEKL. The chain's CDR3 is CASSHGQGGEQYF. CDR3 sequence (DNA): TGCGCCAGCAGCCACGGACAGGGTGGAGAGCAGTACTTC.

This sequence joins TRBV4-1 and TRBJ2-1; D not certain. Germline V gene data show CDR1 as MGHRA and CDR2 as YSYEKL. V shed 8 bases and J shed 0 bases, with 14 bases lying between them. The CDR3 length is 15 residues. The CDR3 protein is CASGTLRSSYNEQFF. The CDR3, as DNA: TGCGCCAGCGGAACGCTGCGGTCCTCCTACAATGAGCAGTTCTTC.

This rearrangement joins TRBV12-5 to TRBJ2-1; tentatively, D is TRBD2 (6 bases). V lost 7 bases, J lost 5 bases, and 21 bases lay in between. The CDR3 sequence is 16 residues long. Per the germline V gene, CDR1 is LGHNT and CDR2 is FRNRAP. The CDR3 region is CASARTPGDWDNEQFF. The CDR3 DNA follows: TGTGCTAGTGCTCGGACCCCGGGGGATTGGGACAATGAGCAGTTCTTC. The complete variable domain, with remaining parts taken from reference TRBV12-5 and TRBJ2-1, reads DARVTQTPRHKVTEMGQEVTMRCQPILGHNTVFWYRQTMMQGLELLAYFRNRAPLDDSGMPKDRFSAEMPDATLATLKIQPSEPRDSAVYFCASARTPGDWDNEQFFGPGTRLTVL.

This sequence joins TRBV6-5 and TRBJ1-3, with TRBD1 matching over 9 bases. V was pared by 5 bases and J by 4 bases, with 6 bases of the junction left unmatched. This CDR3 region has 15 residues. Germline loops: CDR1 MNHEY, CDR2 SVGAGI. CDR3 amino acids: CASSGDRVTGNTIYF. CDR3 coding DNA: TGTGCCAGCAGTGGGGACAGGGTAACGGGAAACACCATATATTTT.

The rearrangement links TRBV27 to TRBJ1-2; maybe TRBD1 (5 bases). V shed 3 bases and J shed 4 bases, with 12 bases lying between them. The CDR3 sequence is 14 residues long. Germline V lookup: CDR1 MNHEY, CDR2 SMNVEV (reference sequence). The CDR3 sequence is CASSLLGPGYGYTF. In DNA, the CDR3 is TGTGCCAGCAGTTTGTTGGGACCGGGCTATGGCTACACCTTC.

The chain uses TRBV10-3 and TRBJ1-4; no reliable D call. The CDR3 spans 11 residues. V was cut by 7 bases and J by 6 bases, with 6 bases left in between. Germline loops: CDR1 ENHRY, CDR2 SYGVKD. The CDR3 DNA reads TGTGCCATCATAGGTGATGAAAAACTGTTTTTT. This translates into CAIIGDEKLFF.

The chain carries TRBV7-9 and TRBJ1-4; D is ambiguous. V was shortened by 4 bases and J by 8 bases, with 5 bases between the two germline ends. Looked up from germline, CDR1 is SEHNR and CDR2 is FQNEAQ (reference sequence). The CDR3 covers 11 residues. The CDR3 loop is CASSYGEKLFF. The CDR3 nucleotides are TGTGCCAGCAGCTATGGAGAAAAACTGTTTTTT.

V gene TRBV6-5 combines with J gene TRBJ2-7; D might be TRBD1 or TRBD2, each matching 5 bases. The CDR3 sequence is 13 residues long. V was clipped by 2 bases and J by 0 bases, with 5 bases between them. Germline lookup yields CDR1 MNHEY and CDR2 SVGAGI. As DNA, the CDR3 is TGTGCCAGCAGTTACGGGGGCTCCTACGAGCAGTACTTC. Residues: CASSYGGSYEQYF.

The V gene is TRBV30, the J gene TRBJ2-3; TRBD2 aligns across 9 bases. V shed 7 bases and J 3 bases; nucleotides not matched to a gene: 5. Germline V gene data show CDR1 as GTSNPN and CDR2 as SVGIG (reference sequence). There are 13 residues in the CDR3. The CDR3 sequence: CASSGLATDTQYF. CDR3 DNA: TGTGCCTCCAGTGGACTAGCGACAGATACGCAGTATTTT.